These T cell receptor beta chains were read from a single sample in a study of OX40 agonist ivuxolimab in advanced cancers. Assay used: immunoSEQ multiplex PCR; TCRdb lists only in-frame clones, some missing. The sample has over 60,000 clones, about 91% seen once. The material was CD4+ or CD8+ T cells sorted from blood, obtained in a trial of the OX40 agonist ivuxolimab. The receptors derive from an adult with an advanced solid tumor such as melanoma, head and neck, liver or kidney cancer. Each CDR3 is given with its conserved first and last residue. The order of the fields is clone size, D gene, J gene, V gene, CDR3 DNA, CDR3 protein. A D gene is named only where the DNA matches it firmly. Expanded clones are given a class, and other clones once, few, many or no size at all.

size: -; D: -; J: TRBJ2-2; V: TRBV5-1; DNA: TGCGCCAGCAGCGAATACCGGACGTACGCGAACACCGGGGAGCTGTTTTTT; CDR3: CASSEYRTYANTGELFF
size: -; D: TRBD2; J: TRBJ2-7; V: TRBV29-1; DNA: TGCAGCGTTGGAGAGCGGGAGGTCGAGCAGTACTTC; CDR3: CSVGEREVEQYF
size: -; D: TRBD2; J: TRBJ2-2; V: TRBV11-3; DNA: TGTGCCAGCAGCCCCGCTAGCGGGGGGGCGCGCACCGGGGAGCTGTTTTTT; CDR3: CASSPASGGARTGELFF
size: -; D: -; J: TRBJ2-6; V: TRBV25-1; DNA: TGTGCCAGCAGTGTAACCTCTGGGGCCAACGTCCTGACTTTC; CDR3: CASSVTSGANVLTF
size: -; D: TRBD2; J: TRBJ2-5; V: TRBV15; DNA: TGTGCCACCAGCAGAGGCGGGGGGCGGCGAGAGACCCAGTACTTC; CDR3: CATSRGGGRRETQYF
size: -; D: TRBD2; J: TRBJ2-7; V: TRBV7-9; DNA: TGTGCCAGCAGCTTAGCTAGCGGGGTCTACTACGAGCAGTACTTC; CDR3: CASSLASGVYYEQYF
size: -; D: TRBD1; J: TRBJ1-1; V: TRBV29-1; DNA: TGCAGCGTTGACGTCAGGGGGCGCTTCACTGAAGCTTTCTTT; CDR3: CSVDVRGRFTEAFF
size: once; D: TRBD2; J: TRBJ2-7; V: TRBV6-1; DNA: TGTGCCAGCAGTCAGGTAGCGGGAGTCCCCTACGAGCAGTACTTC; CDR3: CASSQVAGVPYEQYF
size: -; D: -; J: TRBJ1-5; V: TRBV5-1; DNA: TGCGCCAGCTCAAATGAGCCGGGAAACAATCAGCCCCAGCATTTT; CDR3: CASSNEPGNNQPQHF
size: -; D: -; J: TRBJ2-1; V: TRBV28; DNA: TGTGCCAGCCGGACCCCCGGGACTGTGAATGAGCAGTTCTTC; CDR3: CASRTPGTVNEQFF
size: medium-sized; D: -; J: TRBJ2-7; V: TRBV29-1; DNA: TGCAGCGTTGTTAGGGGGGCCGAGCAGTACTTC; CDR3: CSVVRGAEQYF
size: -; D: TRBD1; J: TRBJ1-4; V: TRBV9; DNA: TGTGCCAGCAGCGTGACCGGGACAGAAAATGAAAAACTGTTTTTT; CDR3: CASSVTGTENEKLFF
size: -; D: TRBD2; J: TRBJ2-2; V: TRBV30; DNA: TGTGCCTGGAGTAGGGAGGGAGGATACACCGGGGAGCTGTTTTTT; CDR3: CAWSREGGYTGELFF
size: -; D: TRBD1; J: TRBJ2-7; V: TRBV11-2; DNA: TGTGCCAGCAGCTTAACTACAGGGGCCTCCTCCTACGAGCAGTACTTC; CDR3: CASSLTTGASSYEQYF
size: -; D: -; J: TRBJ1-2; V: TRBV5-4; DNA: TGTGCCAGCAGCGTAGGCCCTAGCCGCTACACCTTC; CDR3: CASSVGPSRYTF
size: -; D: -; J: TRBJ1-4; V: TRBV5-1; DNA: TGCGCCAGCAACTACAATTACAGGCCTGAAAAACTGTTTTTT; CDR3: CASNYNYRPEKLFF
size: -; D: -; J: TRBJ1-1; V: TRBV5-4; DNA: TGTGCCAGCAGCTTGTATGGGTGGGACACTGAAGCTTTCTTT; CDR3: CASSLYGWDTEAFF
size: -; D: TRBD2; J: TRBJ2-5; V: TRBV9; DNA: TGTGCCAGCAGCGTCCTAGCGGGAGGGGTAGAGACCCAGTACTTC; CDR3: CASSVLAGGVETQYF
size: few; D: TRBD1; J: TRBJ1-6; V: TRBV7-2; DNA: TGTGCCAGCAGCTCACAGGGGGCCAATTCACCCCTCCACTTT; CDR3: CASSSQGANSPLHF
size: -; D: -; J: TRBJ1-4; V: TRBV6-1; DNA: TGTGCCAGCAGTGAATCTGAAGGACAGTTCCGCACTAATGAAAAACTGTTTTTT; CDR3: CASSESEGQFRTNEKLFF
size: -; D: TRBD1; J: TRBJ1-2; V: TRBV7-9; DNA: TGTGCCAGCAGCCCCGGACAGGGGGTATATGGCTACACCTTC; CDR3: CASSPGQGVYGYTF
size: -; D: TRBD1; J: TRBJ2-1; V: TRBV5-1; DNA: TGCGCCAGCAGCTTGGAGACCGGGACAGGGACGGGTGAGCAGTTCTTC; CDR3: CASSLETGTGTGEQFF
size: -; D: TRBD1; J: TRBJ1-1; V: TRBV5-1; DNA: TGCGCCAGCAGCCCCCAGGGGGGGCGGGAGGCTTTCTTT; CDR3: CASSPQGGREAFF
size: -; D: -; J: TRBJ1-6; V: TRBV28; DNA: TGTGCCAGCAGTCTCTCCGGGACATCTAATTCACCCCTCCACTTT; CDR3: CASSLSGTSNSPLHF
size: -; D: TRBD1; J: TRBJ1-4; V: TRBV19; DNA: TGTGCCAGTAGTATGCACGGACAGGGGAATGAAAAACTGTTTTTT; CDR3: CASSMHGQGNEKLFF
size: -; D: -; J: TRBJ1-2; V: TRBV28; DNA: TGTGCCAGCAGTCCCCCCGGGGGGGGAATTAACTATGGCTACACCTTC; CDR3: CASSPPGGGINYGYTF
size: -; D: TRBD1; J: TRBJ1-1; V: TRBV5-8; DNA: TGTGCCAGCAACTGGGACAGGCCTAACACTGAAGCTTTCTTT; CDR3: CASNWDRPNTEAFF
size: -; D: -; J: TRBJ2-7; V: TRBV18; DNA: TGTGCCAGCTCACCGCAGGGAATTGAACTCCACGAGCAGTACTTC; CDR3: CASSPQGIELHEQYF
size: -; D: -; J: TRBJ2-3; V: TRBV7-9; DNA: TGTGCCAGCAGTTCGCCTAGCACAGATACGCAGTATTTT; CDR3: CASSSPSTDTQYF
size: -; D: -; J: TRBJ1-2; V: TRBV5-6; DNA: TGTGCCAGCAGCTTTCGGGGGCGGACACTCTCTAACTATGGCTACACCTTC; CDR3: CASSFRGRTLSNYGYTF
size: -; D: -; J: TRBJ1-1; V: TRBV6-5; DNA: TGTGCGACCGAACAGGGAACTGAAGCTTTCTTT; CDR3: CATEQGTEAFF
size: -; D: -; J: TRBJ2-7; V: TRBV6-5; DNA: TGTGCCAGCAGTCGTCTAGCGTTTAGCTCCTACGAGCAGTACTTC; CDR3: CASSRLAFSSYEQYF
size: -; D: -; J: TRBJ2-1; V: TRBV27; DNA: TGTGCCAGCAGTTTAAACAGGGTAGACAATGAGCAGTTCTTC; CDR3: CASSLNRVDNEQFF
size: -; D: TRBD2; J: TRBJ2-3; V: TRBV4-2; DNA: TGTGCCAGCAGCCAAGGCACTAGCGGGAGTGGCCGCACAGATACGCAGTATTTT; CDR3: CASSQGTSGSGRTDTQYF
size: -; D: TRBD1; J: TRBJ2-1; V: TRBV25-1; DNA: TGTGCCAGCACGATGACAGGGCACGATGAGCAGTTCTTC; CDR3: CASTMTGHDEQFF
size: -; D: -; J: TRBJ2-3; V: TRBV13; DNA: TGTGCCAGCAGCTCAAGGCAGACTAAATCAGATACGCAGTATTTT; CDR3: CASSSRQTKSDTQYF
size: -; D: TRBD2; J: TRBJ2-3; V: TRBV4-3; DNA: TGCGCCAGCAGCCAAGATGTCGGCGGGAGAAGCACAGATACGCAGTATTTT; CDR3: CASSQDVGGRSTDTQYF
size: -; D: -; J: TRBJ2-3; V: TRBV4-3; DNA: TGCGCCAGCAGCCAAGTTGTAGGACAGGGAGGGAAAGATACGCAGTATTTT; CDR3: CASSQVVGQGGKDTQYF
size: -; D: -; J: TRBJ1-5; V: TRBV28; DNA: TGTGCCAGCAGTTTGGGAGGGACCAATCAGCCCCAGCATTTT; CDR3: CASSLGGTNQPQHF
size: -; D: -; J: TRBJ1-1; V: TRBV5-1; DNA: TGCGCCAGCAGCTTGGCAGGGTCGGGGAACACTGAAGCTTTCTTT; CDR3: CASSLAGSGNTEAFF
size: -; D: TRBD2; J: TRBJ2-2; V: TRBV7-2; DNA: TGTGCCAGCAGCCCGGGACTAGCGGGAGCCGGGGAGCTGTTTTTT; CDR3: CASSPGLAGAGELFF
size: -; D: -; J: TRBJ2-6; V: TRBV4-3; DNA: TGCGCCAGCAGGTCCTGGGCAGGGTCTGGGGCCAACGTCCTGACTTTC; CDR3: CASRSWAGSGANVLTF
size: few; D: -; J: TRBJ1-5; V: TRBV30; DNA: TGTGCCTGGAGTGTAAACAGGGATCAGCCCCAGCATTTT; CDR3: CAWSVNRDQPQHF
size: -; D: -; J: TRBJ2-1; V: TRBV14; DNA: TGTGCCAGCAGCTACTCTTATAGGGGGGGAGGCCCCGGGAGGAATGAGCAGTTCTTC; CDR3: CASSYSYRGGGPGRNEQFF
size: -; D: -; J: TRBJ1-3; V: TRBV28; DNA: TGTGCCAGCAGTTTAGCCGAGGGGGCTGGAAACACCATATATTTT; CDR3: CASSLAEGAGNTIYF
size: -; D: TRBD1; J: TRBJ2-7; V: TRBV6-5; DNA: TGTGCCAGCAGTTCTACAGGGGCGAGTAGCTACGAGCAGTACTTC; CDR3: CASSSTGASSYEQYF
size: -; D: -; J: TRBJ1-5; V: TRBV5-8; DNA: TGTGCCAGCAGCTTATCACCCCTCCGGAACTTGGGTCAGCCCCAGCATTTT; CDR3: CASSLSPLRNLGQPQHF
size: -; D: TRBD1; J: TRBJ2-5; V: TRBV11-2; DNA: TGTGCCAGCAGCGGAAAGGGACAGAAGGTAGTAGAGACCCAGTACTTC; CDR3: CASSGKGQKVVETQYF
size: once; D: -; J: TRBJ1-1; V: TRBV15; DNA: TGTGCCACCAGCAGAGTTCAGTTGAGGAACACTGAAGCTTTCTTT; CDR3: CATSRVQLRNTEAFF
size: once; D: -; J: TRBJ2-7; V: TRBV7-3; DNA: TGTGCCAGCAGCTCCGGGACAAAAGGCGAGCAGTACTTC; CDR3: CASSSGTKGEQYF
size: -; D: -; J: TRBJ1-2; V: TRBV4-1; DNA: TGCGCCAGCAGTCCGGACCTGAACTATGGCTACACCTTC; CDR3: CASSPDLNYGYTF
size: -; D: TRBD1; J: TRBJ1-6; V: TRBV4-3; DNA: TGCGCCAGCAGCCAAGGACAGGGTCACAATTCACCCCTCCACTTT; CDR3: CASSQGQGHNSPLHF
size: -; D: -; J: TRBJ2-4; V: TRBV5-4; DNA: TGTGCCAGCAGCCGAATTAGCGGCCCTAAAAACATTCAGTACTTC; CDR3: CASSRISGPKNIQYF
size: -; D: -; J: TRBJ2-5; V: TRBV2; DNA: TGTGCCAGCAGGACAGGTTTGTGGGAGACCCAGTACTTC; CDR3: CASRTGLWETQYF